The 3 T cell receptor beta chains below all came from one sample that was sequenced in a study of T cell responses to AZD1222 COVID-19 vaccine. The assay was immunoSEQ multiplex PCR, and TCRdb's table has in-frame clones only and misses some. This table holds some 150,000 clones, about 93% found once. The sample was peripheral blood, taken on day 0 of AZD1222 vaccination. The receptors were gathered from an adult in good health.

This chain joins TRBV7-2 and TRBJ1-1; D ambiguous. The CDR3 extends over 14 amino acids. Trimming removed 4 bases from V and 2 bases from J, with 11 bases in between. The germline gives CDR1 SGHTA, CDR2 FQGNSA. This CDR3 reads CASSSGPPNTEAFF. The CDR3 DNA is TGTGCCAGCAGCTCCGGGCCCCCCAACACTGAAGCTTTCTTT.

Notes on this clone: Other DNA sequences within the sample encode an identical CDR3. The gene calls are TRBV6-5 and TRBJ2-7, with D uncertain. This CDR3 is built from 11 residues. Trimming stripped 6 bases from V and 0 bases from J, with 3 bases between. Germline-derived CDR1 and CDR2 are MNHEY and SVGAGI. In DNA, the CDR3 is TGTGCCAGCAGGGGCTCCTACGAGCAGTACTTC. Its translation is CASRGSYEQYF.

The CDR3 is CASQKGDTDTQYF. CDR3 DNA: TGTGCCAGCCAAAAGGGGGACACAGATACGCAGTATTTT. This rearrangement joins TRBV7-2 to TRBJ2-3; a weak D match, TRBD1 (6 bases). The CDR3 extends over 13 amino acids. The V and J ends lost 8 bases and 2 bases respectively, with 11 bases between them. The V gene's germline CDR1 is SGHTA and CDR2 FQGNSA.